What follows describes a single T cell receptor (beta chain). Clones were read by immunoSEQ multiplex PCR, and TCRdb kept only the in-frame ones, dropping some. The sample records fewer than 350,000 clones, around 89% being singletons. This entry is derived from a study of blood T cell repertoires in COVID-19. Study-level information: Cohort 3 recovered donors had two negative PCRs, clearance, or symptom resolution. Donors in the United States, Italy and Spain gave samples during acute or convalescent COVID-19.

Germline CDR1 is KGHSH and CDR2 is LQKENI. The V and J ends lost 6 bases and 3 bases respectively, with 18 bases between them. The CDR3 covers 17 residues. Sequenced input: PBMCs or T cells enriched from blood (not recorded which). The chain recombines TRBV18 with TRBJ1-6; weak D call: TRBD1 (5 bases). The sequence was obtained from a woman aged 55 to 70 in a cohort exposed to, infected with or recovered from COVID-19 (not recorded which). Here the CDR3 reads CASSPYGGSYYNSPLHF. In DNA form, the CDR3 reads TGTGCCAGCTCGCCTTATGGGGGGTCCTACTATAATTCACCCCTCCACTTT.